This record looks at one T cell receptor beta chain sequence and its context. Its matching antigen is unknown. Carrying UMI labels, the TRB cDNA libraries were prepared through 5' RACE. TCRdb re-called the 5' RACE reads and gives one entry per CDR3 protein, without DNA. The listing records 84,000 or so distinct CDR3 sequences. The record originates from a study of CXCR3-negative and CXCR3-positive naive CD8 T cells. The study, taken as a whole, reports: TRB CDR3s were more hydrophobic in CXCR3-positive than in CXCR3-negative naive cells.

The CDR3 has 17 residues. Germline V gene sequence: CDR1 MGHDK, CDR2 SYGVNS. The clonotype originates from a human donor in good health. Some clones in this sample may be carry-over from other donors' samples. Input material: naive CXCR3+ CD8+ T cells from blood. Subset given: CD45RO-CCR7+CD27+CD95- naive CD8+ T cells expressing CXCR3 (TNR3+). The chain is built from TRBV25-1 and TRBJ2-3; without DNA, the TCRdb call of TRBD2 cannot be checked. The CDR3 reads CASNDPAQGLAGDTQYF.